Described below is a single T cell receptor (beta chain) sequence and its context. Its specificity is not known. Via MiXCR, TCRdb re-called the 5' RACE reads, giving one row per CDR3 protein. The table shows about 180,000 distinct CDR3 sequences, with 16% occurring only once. The CDR3 spans 14 residues. The V gene's germline CDR1 is SGHTA and CDR2 FQGTGA. Deletions cut 5 bases from V and 0 bases from J, with 7 bases between. The data originate from a study of T-cell memory formation after mild COVID-19. Findings and limits, study-wide: Mainly in CM and EM were contracting CD4+ clones; CD8+ were in EMRA. Balance between CD4 and CD8 was seen in clones contracting day 15 to 85, and a CD4+ lean was seen in later expanders. Prior to infection, memory already included some responding clones, suggesting cross-reactive memory joined.

This receptor was taken from an adult woman who had mild COVID-19 (a few samples of this study predate the infection). Cell type and time point are not known. The chain joins TRBV7-3 to TRBJ2-2; D unclear. The sample was PBMCs or a T cell subset sorted from them (not recorded which). The CDR3 region is CASSQLSNTGELFF. The CDR3 coding sequence is TGTGCCAGCAGCCAGCTTTCGAACACCGGGGAGCTGTTTTTT. Drawing the rest from reference TRBV7-3 and TRBJ2-2, the complete variable domain is GAGVSQTPSNKVTEKGKYVELRCDPISGHTALYWYRQSLGQGPEFLIYFQGTGAADDSGLPNDRFFAVRPEGSVSTLKIQRTERGDSAVYLCASSQLSNTGELFFGEGSRLTVL.